A single T cell receptor (beta chain) is shown here with its context. This entry belongs to a study of blood T cell repertoires in COVID-19. Only in-frame clones appear in the TCRdb table, and some are missing; sequencing was by immunoSEQ multiplex PCR. The profile covers 150,000 to 200,000 clones, with around 85% appearing a single time and 8% to 13% taken by the ten largest. The V and J ends lost 8 bases and 4 bases respectively, with 10 bases between them. Germline V CDR1 and CDR2: MNHNY, SVGAGI (reference sequence). The CDR3 consists of 12 residues. The sequenced material came from peripheral blood. The receptor comes from a man between 60 and 70 years old with active or convalescent COVID-19. The chain combines TRBV6-6 with TRBJ2-3; D ambiguous. CDR3 amino acids: CASSPFPDTQYF. As DNA, the CDR3 is TGTGCCAGCTCCCCCTTTCCAGATACGCAGTATTTT.